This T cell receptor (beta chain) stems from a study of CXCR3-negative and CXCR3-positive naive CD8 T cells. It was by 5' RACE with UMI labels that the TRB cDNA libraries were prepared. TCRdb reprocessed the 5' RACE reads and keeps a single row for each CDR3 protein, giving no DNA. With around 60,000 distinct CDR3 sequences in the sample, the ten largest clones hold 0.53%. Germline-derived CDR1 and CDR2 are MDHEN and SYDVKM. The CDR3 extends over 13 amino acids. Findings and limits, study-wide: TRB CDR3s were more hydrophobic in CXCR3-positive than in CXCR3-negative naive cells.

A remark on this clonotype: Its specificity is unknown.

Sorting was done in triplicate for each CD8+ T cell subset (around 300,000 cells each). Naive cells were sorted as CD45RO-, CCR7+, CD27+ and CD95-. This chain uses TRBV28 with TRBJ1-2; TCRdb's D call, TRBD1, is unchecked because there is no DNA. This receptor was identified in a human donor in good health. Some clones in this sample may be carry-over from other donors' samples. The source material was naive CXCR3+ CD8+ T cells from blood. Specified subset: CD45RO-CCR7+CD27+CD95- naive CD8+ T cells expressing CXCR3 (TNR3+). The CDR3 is CASSLSTGRGYTF.